The table lists the clone carrying this TCR beta chain with many counts. Its antigen remains unknown. These data belong to a study of CD8 T cells in ankylosing spondylitis. Quantitative molecular-barcoded 5'-RACE generated the TCR beta libraries. TCRdb called the 5' RACE reads again in MiXCR, with one record for every CDR3 protein. Of some 220,000 distinct CDR3 sequences in the sample, 6% to 8% were seen once. Study outcomes and limitations: Clones linked to the disease showed a CD8+ phenotype. They occurred at relatively low frequencies in peripheral blood. Reports of some motif variants in reactive arthritis synovial fluid and blood predate this one. Enrichment of disease-linked clones was reportedly significant in matched ankylosing spondylitis synovial fluid. A motif in TCR beta, a set of under ten highly homologous variants, appeared characteristic of ankylosing spondylitis blood.

The V gene lost 4 bases and the J gene lost 4 bases, with 8 bases spanning the gap. Germline loops: CDR1 SQVTM, CDR2 ANQGSEA. The CDR3 runs to 11 residues. This sequence originates from a male donor with ankylosing spondylitis. Material for sequencing was blood, either unsorted or a sorted T cell fraction (not recorded which). This chain connects TRBV29-1 to TRBJ2-7; D gene unclear. The CDR3 protein is CSVADGYEQYF. For the CDR3, the DNA is TGCAGCGTTGCCGACGGGTACGAGCAGTACTTC.